Below are 24 T cell receptor beta chains sequenced from a single sample in a study of blood T cells in healthy people across ages. Primers used in a second PCR of about 7 to 12 cycles were a sample-barcoded 5' primer and a J-beta primer mix. TCRdb reprocessed the 5' RACE reads with MiXCR, giving one entry per CDR3 protein. In the table there are about 400,000 distinct CDR3 sequences, about 49% of which are singletons. The specimen sequenced was blood. These receptors all come from a man aged 55-75 years in good health.

The chain joins TRBV28 to TRBJ2-3; D possibly corresponds to TRBD2 (5 bases). This CDR3 comprises 14 residues. V lost 5 bases to trimming and J lost 3 bases, with 12 bases between them. Germline V gene lookup returns CDR1 MDHEN and CDR2 SYDVKM. The CDR3 DNA reads TGTGCCAGCAGTCGCCCCGGGGAAACAGATACGCAGTATTTT. It translates to CASSRPGETDTQYF.

The chain carries TRBV6-5 and TRBJ2-7; 7 bases agree with TRBD2. The ends lost 7 bases at V and 6 bases at J; junction bases unmatched: 12. Germline V gene sequence: CDR1 MNHEY, CDR2 SVGAGI. The CDR3 spans 14 residues. CDR3 residues: CASTLTVGGREQYF. The DNA for the CDR3 is TGTGCCAGCACCCTCACGGTGGGAGGGCGCGAGCAGTACTTC.

V usage is TRBV19 and J usage is TRBJ2-1; 9 nucleotides match TRBD2. V gave up 7 bases and J gave up 7 bases; unmatched junction bases: 5. Germline values: CDR1 LNHDA, CDR2 SQIVND (reference sequence). This CDR3 has 13 amino acids. The CDR3 DNA is TGTGCCAGTAAGGGTCTAGCGGGGAATGAGCAGTTCTTC. It encodes CASKGLAGNEQFF.

This chain connects TRBV29-1 to TRBJ1-1; D perhaps matches TRBD1 (6 bases). The CDR3 is 15 amino acids. The germline V gene has CDR1 SQVTM and CDR2 ANQGSEA. The V end was cut by 4 bases, the J end by 4 bases, with 19 bases between. For the CDR3, the DNA is TGCAGCGTTGTCGGGGAGCGGGGGCGCCCCACTGAAGCTTTCTTT. It encodes CSVVGERGRPTEAFF.

The rearrangement links TRBV11-2 to TRBJ1-2; possible D gene TRBD1, 6 bases. This CDR3 comprises 12 residues. Trimming removed 0 bases from V and 9 bases from J, with 8 bases in between. Germline V CDR1 and CDR2: SGHAT, FQNNGV. For the CDR3, the DNA is TGTGCCAGCAGCTTAGAAGGGACAAGCTACACCTTC. Translation gives CASSLEGTSYTF.

There are a few counts of this clonotype. The chain carries TRBV20-1 and TRBJ1-2; the match to TRBD1 covers 8 bases. Unmatched junction bases numbered 8, after V lost 0 bases and J lost 8 bases. The CDR3 contains 14 residues. Germline V gene lookup returns CDR1 DFQATT and CDR2 SNEGSKA (reference sequence). The CDR3 nucleotides read TGCAGTGCTAGAGATACCGGACAGGGTGAGGGCTACACCTTC. Translation: CSARDTGQGEGYTF.

The table lists this clonotype with a few counts. The rearrangement joins TRBV5-1 to TRBJ2-1, with TRBD2 matching over 12 bases. This CDR3 contains 19 residues. Germline V gene sequence: CDR1 SGHRS, CDR2 YFSETQ. Trimming removed 2 bases from V and 0 bases from J; junction bases left unmatched: 9. The DNA of the CDR3 is TGCGCCAGCAGCTTTCCTACTAGCGGGGGGACAAACTCCTACAATGAGCAGTTCTTC. Its translation is CASSFPTSGGTNSYNEQFF.

The rearrangement uses TRBV20-1 and TRBJ2-3, with TRBD1 as a possible D gene (6 bases). The germline V gene encodes CDR1 DFQATT and CDR2 SNEGSKA (reference sequence). CDR3 size: 16 residues. V was pared by 1 base and J by 0 bases, with 14 bases between. The CDR3 DNA sequence: TGCAGTGCTAGAGGTACAGGGAGAACCAGCACAGATACGCAGTATTTT. Amino acids: CSARGTGRTSTDTQYF.

This clonotype was counted at least ten times. V gene TRBV7-6 combines with J gene TRBJ2-3; possibly TRBD1 for D (6 bases). With 5 bases removed from V and 0 bases from J, the gap between germline ends came to 21 bases. The CDR3 loop spans 18 amino acids. In germline, CDR1 is SGHVS, CDR2 FNYEAQ. Written as DNA, the CDR3 is TGTGCCAGCAGCCCGAACAGGGTAGCAGTCTCTAGCACAGATACGCAGTATTTT. This sequence encodes CASSPNRVAVSSTDTQYF.

The rearrangement links TRBV20-1 to TRBJ2-5, with a weak D call TRBD2 (5 bases). This CDR3 has 13 amino acids. V was pared by 1 base and J by 5 bases, with 11 bases between. The germline V gene encodes CDR1 DFQATT and CDR2 SNEGSKA (reference sequence). The CDR3 loop is CSARVARGETQYF. The CDR3, as DNA: TGCAGTGCTAGAGTGGCGAGAGGGGAGACCCAGTACTTC.

CDR3 in DNA: TGCAGTGCTAGTGAGGTATCTGGGGCCAACGTCCTGACTTTC. Its translation: CSASEVSGANVLTF. This chain joins TRBV20-1 and TRBJ2-6; D gene ambiguous. This CDR3 has 14 amino acids. The V gene's germline CDR1 is DFQATT and CDR2 SNEGSKA (reference sequence). Trimming took off 3 bases at V and 1 base at J, with 7 bases between the two ends.

As for this clonotype: A much larger clone sits a single nucleotide away, making a read error possible. The rearrangement joins TRBV29-1 to TRBJ2-2; 7 bases align to TRBD2. This CDR3 is 14 amino acids long. The trim removed 6 bases at V and 1 base at J, leaving 5 bases unmatched. Germline CDR1 SQVTM, CDR2 ANQGSEA. The CDR3, as DNA: TGCAGCGTCTGGGAGCGGGGGAACACCGGGGAGCTGTTTTTT. Translation gives CSVWERGNTGELFF.

In this sample, this clonotype turned up a few times. The rearrangement joins TRBV5-6 to TRBJ1-5, with D possibly matching TRBD1 (5 bases). Germline V gives CDR1 SGHDT, CDR2 YYEEEE. The CDR3 loop spans 15 amino acids. Between the trimmed V and J ends, which lost 0 bases and 4 bases, there was a span of 11 bases. CDR3 in amino acids: CASSLGQGGNQPQHF. The CDR3 DNA reads as TGTGCCAGCAGCTTGGGGCAGGGAGGGAATCAGCCCCAGCATTTT.

This sequence joins TRBV9 and TRBJ2-2, with D possibly matching TRBD2 (5 bases). There are 14 residues in the CDR3. The V and J ends lost 4 bases and 4 bases respectively, with 11 bases between them. Germline V gives CDR1 SGDLS, CDR2 YYNGEE. The CDR3 nucleotides read TGTGCCAGCAGCTCAGCGGTGGTCACCGGGGAGCTGTTTTTT. It specifies CASSSAVVTGELFF. The full variable domain, completed using reference TRBV9 and TRBJ2-2, is DSGVTQTPKHLITATGQRVTLRCSPRSGDLSVYWYQQSLDQGLQFLIQYYNGEERAKGNILERFSAQQFPDLHSELNLSSLELGDSALYFCASSSAVVTGELFFGEGSRLTVL.

A note on this clonotype: The junction differs from germline at one of its ends, possibly a read error. The chain employs TRBV11-2 and TRBJ1-6, with a tentative D call TRBD1 (6 bases). Germline V gives CDR1 SGHAT, CDR2 FQNNGV. The CDR3 is 14 residues long. The CDR3 loop reads CANSLGGGYSPLHF. The CDR3 DNA is TGTGCCAACAGCTTAGGGGGGGGGTATTCACCCCTCCACTTT.

This chain joins TRBV6-5 and TRBJ2-4, with D possibly matching TRBD1 (6 bases). TRBJ2-5 matches the DNA end more closely, so the J call is doubtful. CDR1 is MNHEY, CDR2 SVGAGI, per germline. The CDR3 covers 14 residues. This CDR3 reads CASSREPTGETQYF. CDR3 nucleotide sequence: TGTGCCAGCAGTCGTGAACCGACAGGAGAGACCCAGTACTTC.

V and J are TRBV6-2 or TRBV6-3 and TRBJ2-5, with 7 bases matching TRBD2. With V trimmed by 0 bases and J by 1 base, 20 bases remained unmatched. This CDR3 is 21 amino acids long. The germline V gene has CDR1 MNHEY and CDR2 SVGEGT. The CDR3 nucleotides read TGTGCCAGCAGTTACTCTGGGAGGGCGTTCTCTAAGCGAGGCGGCCAAGAGACCCAGTACTTC. It translates to CASSYSGRAFSKRGGQETQYF.

The chain employs TRBV20-1 and TRBJ1-1; D unclear. CDR1 DFQATT and CDR2 SNEGSKA come from the germline V gene (reference sequence). Trimming shortened V by 0 bases and J by 4 bases, and 9 bases separated the two germline ends. The CDR3 covers 13 residues. For the CDR3, the DNA is TGCAGTGCTAGAGAGGGTCGCAGCACTGAAGCTTTCTTT. Translated, it gives CSAREGRSTEAFF.

The chain carries TRBV7-8 and TRBJ2-5; perhaps TRBD2 as D (6 bases). V dropped 0 bases and J dropped 4 bases, with 15 bases sitting between them. The germline V gene has CDR1 SGHVS and CDR2 FQNEAQ. The CDR3 extends over 16 amino acids. CDR3 sequence: CASSLASLGRRETQYF. CDR3 bases: TGTGCCAGCAGCTTAGCCTCTCTTGGGAGGAGAGAGACCCAGTACTTC. Using reference TRBV7-8 and TRBJ2-5 for the parts outside the CDR3, the full variable domain is GAGVSQSPRYKVAKRGQDVALRCDPISGHVSLFWYQQALGQGPEFLTYFQNEAQLDKSGLPSDRFFAERPEGSVSTLKIQRTQQEDSAVYLCASSLASLGRRETQYFGPGTRLLVL.

The rearrangement links TRBV25-1 to TRBJ1-2, with 7 bases that match TRBD1. With 4 bases clipped from V and 7 bases from J, the junction kept 12 bases outside the gene matches. The CDR3 has 15 amino acids. CDR1 is MGHDK, CDR2 SYGVNS, per germline. CDR3 sequence reads: CASSGRTGEVSGYTF. The CDR3 coding sequence is TGTGCCAGCAGTGGTAGAACAGGGGAAGTCTCTGGCTACACCTTC.

There are a few counts of this clonotype. This chain uses TRBV7-6 with TRBJ2-7; D might be TRBD2 (5 bases). CDR1 and CDR2 (germline): SGHVS, FNYEAQ. The CDR3 is made up of 14 amino acids. V was trimmed by 4 bases and J by 3 bases, leaving 13 bases between them. Written as DNA, the CDR3 is TGTGCCAGCAGCTCAATAATACGGGACTACGAGCAGTACTTC. It codes for CASSSIIRDYEQYF. Variable domain in full (rest from reference TRBV7-6 and TRBJ2-7): GAGVSQSPRYKVTKRGQDVALRCDPISGHVSLYWYRQALGQGPEFLTYFNYEAQQDKSGLPNDRFSAERPEGSISTLTIQRTEQRDSAMYRCASSSIIRDYEQYFGPGTRLTVT.

The V call is TRBV7-2, the J call TRBJ2-1, with 7 bases lining up with TRBD2. Trimming took 6 bases from V and 0 from J; bases not matched to a gene: 5. The germline V gene encodes CDR1 SGHTA and CDR2 FQGNSA. This CDR3 is built from 15 residues. The chain's CDR3 is CASREAGSSYNEQFF. The CDR3 DNA reads as TGTGCCAGCAGGGAAGCGGGGAGCTCCTACAATGAGCAGTTCTTC.

The CDR3 nucleotides read TGTGCCAGCAGCCAAGACACGGGGGCTGTCTACGAGCAGTACTTC. Translated: CASSQDTGAVYEQYF. The chain recombines TRBV28 with TRBJ2-7, with D possibly being TRBD1 or TRBD2 (6 bases each). V shed 6 bases and J shed 3 bases, with 18 bases lying between them. The CDR3 runs 15 residues. Germline CDR1 reads MDHEN; CDR2 reads SYDVKM. Full variable domain (missing parts from reference TRBV28 and TRBJ2-7): DVKVTQSSRYLVKRTGEKVFLECVQDMDHENMFWYRQDPGLGLRLIYFSYDVKMKEKGDIPEGYSVSREKKERFSLILESASTNQTSMYLCASSQDTGAVYEQYFGPGTRLTVT.

V is TRBV7-9 and J is TRBJ2-7, with D tentatively TRBD2 (6 bases). CDR3 size: 15 residues. V lost 6 bases, J lost 2 bases, and 17 bases lay in between. Germline V gives CDR1 SEHNR, CDR2 FQNEAQ (reference sequence). CDR3 protein: CASSPMAGLTYEQYF. The CDR3 nucleotides are TGTGCCAGCAGTCCCATGGCGGGGCTTACCTACGAGCAGTACTTC.